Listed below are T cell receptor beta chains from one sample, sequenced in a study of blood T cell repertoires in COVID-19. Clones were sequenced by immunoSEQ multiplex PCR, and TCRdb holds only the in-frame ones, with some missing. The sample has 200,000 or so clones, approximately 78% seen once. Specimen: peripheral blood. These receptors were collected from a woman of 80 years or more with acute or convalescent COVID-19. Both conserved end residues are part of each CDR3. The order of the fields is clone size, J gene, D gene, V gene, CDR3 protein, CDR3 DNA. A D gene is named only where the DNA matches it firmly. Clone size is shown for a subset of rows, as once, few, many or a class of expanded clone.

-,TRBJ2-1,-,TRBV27,CASSPRAGRGNNEQFF,TGTGCCAGCAGCCCCCGGGCCGGCAGGGGAAACAATGAGCAGTTCTTC
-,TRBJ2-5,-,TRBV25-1,CASSVFREPGETQYF,TGTGCCAGCAGTGTCTTCCGGGAACCGGGAGAGACCCAGTACTTC
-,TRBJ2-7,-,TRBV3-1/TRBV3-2,CASSLGGSYEQYF,TGTGCCAGCAGCCTAGGGGGATCCTACGAGCAGTACTTC
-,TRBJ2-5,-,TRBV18,CASSLGPQETQYF,TGTGCCAGCTCACTGGGGCCACAAGAGACCCAGTACTTC
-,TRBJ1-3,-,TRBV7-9,CASSFGEAGNTIYF,TGTGCCAGCAGCTTCGGGGAGGCAGGAAACACCATATATTTT
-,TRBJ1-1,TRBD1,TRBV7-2,CASSFGVSGGTEAFF,TGTGCCAGCAGCTTTGGAGTTTCAGGGGGCACTGAAGCTTTCTTT
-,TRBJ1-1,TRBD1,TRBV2,CASRMGIGQGDTEAFF,TGTGCCAGCAGGATGGGGATCGGACAGGGCGACACTGAAGCTTTCTTT
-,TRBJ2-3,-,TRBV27,CASSLFSGPTDTQYF,TGTGCCAGCAGTTTATTCAGCGGGCCCACAGATACGCAGTATTTT
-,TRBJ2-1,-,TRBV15,CATSTDHLDTFKQFF,TGTGCCACCAGCACTGACCACCTGGACACGTTCAAGCAGTTCTTC
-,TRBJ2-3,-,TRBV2,CASIRGGSTDTQYF,TGTGCCAGCATAAGGGGGGGGAGCACAGATACGCAGTATTTT
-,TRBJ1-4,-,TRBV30,CAWTGSSPEKLFF,TGTGCCTGGACAGGCAGCAGCCCTGAAAAACTGTTTTTT
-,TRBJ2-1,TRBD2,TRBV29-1,CSAKIAGGYNEQFF,TGCAGCGCCAAAATAGCGGGGGGTTACAATGAGCAGTTCTTC
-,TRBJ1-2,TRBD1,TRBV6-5,CASSQDRPYGYTF,TGTGCCAGCAGTCAGGACAGGCCCTATGGCTACACCTTC
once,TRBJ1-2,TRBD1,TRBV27,CASSFDRGYGYTF,TGTGCCAGCAGTTTCGACAGGGGGTACGGCTACACCTTC
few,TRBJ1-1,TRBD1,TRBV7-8,CASSSRTGMAFF,TGTGCCAGCAGCTCCCGGACAGGCATGGCTTTCTTT
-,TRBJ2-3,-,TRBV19,CASSPGVGTTDTQYF,TGTGCCAGTAGTCCAGGGGTCGGAACCACAGATACGCAGTATTTT
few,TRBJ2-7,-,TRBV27,CASSSAGAQGDEQYF,TGTGCCAGCAGTTCAGCCGGCGCACAGGGCGACGAGCAGTACTTC
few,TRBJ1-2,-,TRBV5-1,CASSSRGGDNNYGYTF,TGCGCCAGCAGTTCACGGGGGGGTGATAATAACTATGGCTACACCTTC
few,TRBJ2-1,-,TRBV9,CASSAKAHLTYNEQFF,TGTGCCAGCAGCGCTAAAGCCCATTTGACCTACAATGAGCAGTTCTTC
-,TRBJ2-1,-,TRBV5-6,CASSRLAESSYNEQFF,TGTGCCAGCAGCAGATTAGCGGAGAGCTCCTACAATGAGCAGTTCTTC
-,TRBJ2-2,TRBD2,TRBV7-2,CASPAGVADTGELFF,TGTGCTTCACCGGCGGGAGTAGCCGACACCGGGGAGCTGTTTTTT
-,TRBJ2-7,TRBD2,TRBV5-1,CASSLAPSPGLAYEQYF,TGCGCCAGCAGCTTGGCTCCTTCACCGGGACTAGCCTACGAGCAGTACTTC
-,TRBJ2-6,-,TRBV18,CASSTREANVLTF,TGTGCCAGTAGCACCCGTGAGGCCAACGTCCTGACTTTC
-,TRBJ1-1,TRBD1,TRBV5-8,CASSLVGTALNTEAFF,TGTGCCAGCAGCTTAGTCGGGACAGCGTTGAACACTGAAGCTTTCTTT
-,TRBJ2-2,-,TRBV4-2,CASSQATATTGELFF,TGTGCCAGCAGCCAAGCGACAGCCACCACCGGGGAGCTGTTTTTT
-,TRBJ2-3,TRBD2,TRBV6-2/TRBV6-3,CASSYFGLAGTDTQYF,TGTGCCAGCAGTTACTTCGGACTAGCGGGGACAGATACGCAGTATTTT
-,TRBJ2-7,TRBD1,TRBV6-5,CASIQTGGSYEQYF,TGTGCCAGCATTCAGACAGGGGGGTCCTACGAGCAGTACTTC
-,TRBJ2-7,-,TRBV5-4,CASSLRGTYEQYF,TGTGCCAGCAGCTTGAGGGGCACCTACGAGCAGTACTTC